This T cell receptor beta chain stems from a study of T-cell reconstitution after alpha-beta-depleted transplantation in children (dated by TCRdb to about 2016). Study-wide context: Using TCR repertoire profiling, the study followed T-cell immune reconstitution in a quantitative way in children after TCRalphabeta/CD19-depleted allogeneic hematopoietic cell transplantation.

The CDR3 sequence holds 15 residues, the cysteine and phenylalanine included. The read is trimmed to its CDR3 DNA, 45 bases read in frame from base 1. CDR1 and CDR2 (SGHRS, YFSETQ) derive from the germline V gene. Germline trimming amounts to 0 bases on V and 5 bases on J, with 2 as the count of junction bases outside the gene matches. Libraries were constructed by PCR. Sequencing instrument: Illumina HiSeq 2500. TCR libraries were prepared with molecular barcoding, using unique molecular identifiers to normalize TCRbeta repertoire quantification. TCRdb cleaned the public reads at Q25 with fastp, built clones with MiXCR and kept in-frame beta chains. Each record represents a unique CDR3 protein, reported with the most common genes and DNA among its rows. The sample profile shows about 580,000 distinct CDR3 sequences; roughly 30% of them were found once. The ten largest clonotypes hold 30% to 45% of the sample.

The paper's findings and limits, for the study overall: In some patients, high TCRbeta diversity at day 60 was attributed to recipient T cells and intrathymic progenitors that had survived conditioning. The apparently early alphabetaT-cell count recovery about two months after transplant was reportedly dependent on only several hundred rapidly expanded clones derived from non-depleted graft cells. Over subsequent months, a decline in hyperexpanded clone frequencies was noted, and after one year, T-cell counts and TCRbeta diversity were mostly ascribed to newly produced T cells.

The treatment or condition label on this specimen signifies: allogeneic hematopoietic cell transplantation with graft depleted of TCRalphabeta T cells and CD19 B cells. The children who served as transplant recipients had been given grafts of TCRalphabeta/CD19-depleted allogeneic hematopoietic cells. The sample holds a few counts of this clonotype. Its specific antigen is unknown. No clone much larger than this one lies a single base away; base qualities are absent. The chain is made from TRBV5-1 and TRBJ2-5, with 12 bases in between that match TRBD2. The sample in question was PBMCs, obtained before TCRalphabeta/CD19-depleted stem cell transplant. The sequence came from a boy younger than two with Wiskott-Aldrich syndrome, due to receive a stem cell transplant. DNA sequence: TGCGCCAGCAGCTTGGCTACTAGCGGGAGGGAGACCCAGTACTTC. It encodes CASSLATSGRETQYF.